The 3 T cell receptor beta chains reported below all come from one sample, sequenced in a study of beta chain features in type 1 diabetes. Reverse transcription of all isolated RNA meant that expressed TCRB transcripts were sequenced. The data were produced by immunoSEQ multiplex PCR, yet TCRdb's version contains in-frame clones alone and is incomplete. Among around 290,000 clones listed, approximately 8% were seen once. What was sequenced was central memory CD4+ T cells from blood. These receptors all stem from a woman between 18 and 29 years old in good health.

This rearrangement joins TRBV6-5 to TRBJ2-5; D assignment may be TRBD1 or TRBD2 (5 bases each). The CDR3 runs 15 residues. CDR1 is MNHEY and CDR2 is SVGAGI in the germline V gene. The ends were cut back, 7 bases at V and 4 bases at J, with 19 bases in the middle. The CDR3: CASIRVHGAGETQYF. CDR3 sequence (DNA): TGTGCCAGCATCCGGGTACACGGGGCTGGAGAGACCCAGTACTTC.

This clone was picked up a small number of times. The chain links TRBV5-1 to TRBJ2-2; no definite D call. From germline, CDR1 is SGHRS and CDR2 YFSETQ. Trimming left V 4 bases short and J 6 bases short, with 7 bases between. This CDR3 is 12 amino acids long. The CDR3 is CASSPLPGELFF. CDR3 nucleotide sequence: TGCGCCAGCAGCCCCCTACCCGGGGAGCTGTTTTTT.

This chain links TRBV7-2 with TRBJ1-4; D unresolved. From germline, CDR1 is SGHTA and CDR2 FQGNSA. This CDR3 comprises 13 residues. V was pared by 2 bases and J by 10 bases, with 11 bases between. The CDR3 sequence: CASSLSYGRKLFF. CDR3 in DNA: TGTGCCAGCAGCTTATCATATGGACGAAAACTGTTTTTT.